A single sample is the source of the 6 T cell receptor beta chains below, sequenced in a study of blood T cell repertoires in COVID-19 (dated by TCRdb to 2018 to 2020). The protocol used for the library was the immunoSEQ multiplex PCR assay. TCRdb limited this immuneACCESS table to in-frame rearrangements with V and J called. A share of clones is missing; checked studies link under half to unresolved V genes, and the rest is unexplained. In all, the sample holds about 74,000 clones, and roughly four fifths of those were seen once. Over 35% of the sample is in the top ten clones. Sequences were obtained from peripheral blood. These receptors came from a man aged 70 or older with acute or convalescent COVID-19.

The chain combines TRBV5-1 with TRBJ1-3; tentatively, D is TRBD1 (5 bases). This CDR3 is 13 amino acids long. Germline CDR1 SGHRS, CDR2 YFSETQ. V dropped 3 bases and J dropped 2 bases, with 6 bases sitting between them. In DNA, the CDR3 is TGCGCCAGCAGCTCGGGGGCTGGAAACACCATATATTTT. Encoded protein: CASSSGAGNTIYF.

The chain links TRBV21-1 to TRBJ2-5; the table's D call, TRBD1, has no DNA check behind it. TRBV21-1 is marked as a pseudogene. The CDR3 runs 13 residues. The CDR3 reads CASSFNREETQYF. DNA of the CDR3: TGTGCCAGCAGCTTTAACAGGGAAGAGACCCAGTACTTC.

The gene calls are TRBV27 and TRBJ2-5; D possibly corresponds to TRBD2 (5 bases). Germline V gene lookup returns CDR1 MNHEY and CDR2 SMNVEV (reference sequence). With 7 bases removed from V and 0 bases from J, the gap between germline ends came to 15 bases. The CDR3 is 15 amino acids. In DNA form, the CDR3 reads TGTGCCAGCACCCTATCGGGGATCTACCAAGAGACCCAGTACTTC. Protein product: CASTLSGIYQETQYF.

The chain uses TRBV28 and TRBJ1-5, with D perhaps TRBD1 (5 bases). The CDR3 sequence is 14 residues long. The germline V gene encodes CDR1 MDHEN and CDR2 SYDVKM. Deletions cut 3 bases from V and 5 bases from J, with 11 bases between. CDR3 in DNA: TGTGCCAGCAGTTTGGGAGGGGCGCATCAGCCCCAGCATTTT. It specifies CASSLGGAHQPQHF. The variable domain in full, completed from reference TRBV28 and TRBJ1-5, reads DVKVTQSSRYLVKRTGEKVFLECVQDMDHENMFWYRQDPGLGLRLIYFSYDVKMKEKGDIPEGYSVSREKKERFSLILESASTNQTSMYLCASSLGGAHQPQHFGDGTRLSIL.

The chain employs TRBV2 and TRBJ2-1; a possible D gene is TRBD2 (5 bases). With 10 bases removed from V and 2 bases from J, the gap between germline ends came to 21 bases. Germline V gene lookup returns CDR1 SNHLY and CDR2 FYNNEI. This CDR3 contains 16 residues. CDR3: CATGFHGKRPYNEQFF. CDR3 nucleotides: TGTGCCACCGGGTTCCACGGGAAACGACCCTACAATGAGCAGTTCTTC. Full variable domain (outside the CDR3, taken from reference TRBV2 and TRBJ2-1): EPEVTQTPSHQVTQMGQEVILRCVPISNHLYFYWYRQILGQKVEFLVSFYNNEISEKSEIFDDQFSVERPDGSNFTLKIRSTKLEDSAMYFCATGFHGKRPYNEQFFGPGTRLTVL.

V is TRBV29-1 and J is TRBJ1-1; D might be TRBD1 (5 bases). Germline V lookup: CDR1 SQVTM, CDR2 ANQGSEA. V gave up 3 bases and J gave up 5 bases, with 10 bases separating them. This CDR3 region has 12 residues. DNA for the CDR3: TGCAGCGTTGACTCCGGGGGAACTGAAGCTTTCTTT. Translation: CSVDSGGTEAFF. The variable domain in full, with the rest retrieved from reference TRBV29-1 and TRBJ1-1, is SAVISQKPSRDICQRGTSLTIQCQVDSQVTMMFWYRQQPGQSLTLIATANQGSEATYESGFVIDKFPISRPNLTFSTLTVSNMSPEDSSIYLCSVDSGGTEAFFGQGTRLTVV.